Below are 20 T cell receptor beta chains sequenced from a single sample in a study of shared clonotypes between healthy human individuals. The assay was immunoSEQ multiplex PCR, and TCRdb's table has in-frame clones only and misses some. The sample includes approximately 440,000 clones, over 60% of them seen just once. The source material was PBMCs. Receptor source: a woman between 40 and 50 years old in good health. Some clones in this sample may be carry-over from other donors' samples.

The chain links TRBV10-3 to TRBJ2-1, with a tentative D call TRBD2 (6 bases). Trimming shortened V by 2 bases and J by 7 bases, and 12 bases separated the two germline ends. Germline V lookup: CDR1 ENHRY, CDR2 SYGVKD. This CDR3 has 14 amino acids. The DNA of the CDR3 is TGTGCCATCAGTGAGAGCGTTGCGGGGAATGAGCAGTTCTTC. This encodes CAISESVAGNEQFF.

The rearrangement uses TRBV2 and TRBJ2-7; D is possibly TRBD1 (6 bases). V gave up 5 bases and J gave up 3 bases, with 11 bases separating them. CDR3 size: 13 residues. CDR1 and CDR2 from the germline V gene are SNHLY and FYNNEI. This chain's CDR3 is CASSQGHGYEQYF. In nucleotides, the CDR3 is TGTGCCAGCAGTCAGGGACACGGCTACGAGCAGTACTTC. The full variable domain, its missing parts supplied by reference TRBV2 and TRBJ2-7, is EPEVTQTPSHQVTQMGQEVILRCVPISNHLYFYWYRQILGQKVEFLVSFYNNEISEKSEIFDDQFSVERPDGSNFTLKIRSTKLEDSAMYFCASSQGHGYEQYFGPGTRLTVT.

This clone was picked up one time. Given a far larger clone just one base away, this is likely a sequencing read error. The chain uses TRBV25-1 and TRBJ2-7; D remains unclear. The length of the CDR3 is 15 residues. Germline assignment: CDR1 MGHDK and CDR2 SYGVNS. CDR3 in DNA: TGTGCCAGCAGTCCACGGACGGGCGGCCCCCACGAGCAGTGCTTC. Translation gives CASSPRTGGPHEQCF.

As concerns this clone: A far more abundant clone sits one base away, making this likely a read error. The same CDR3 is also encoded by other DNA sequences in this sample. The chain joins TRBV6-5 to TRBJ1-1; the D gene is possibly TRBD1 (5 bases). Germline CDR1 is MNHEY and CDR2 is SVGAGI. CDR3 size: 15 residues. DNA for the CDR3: TGCGCCAGCAGTTACTCGGGACGGGCGAACACTGAAGCTTTCTTT. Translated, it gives CASSYSGRANTEAFF.

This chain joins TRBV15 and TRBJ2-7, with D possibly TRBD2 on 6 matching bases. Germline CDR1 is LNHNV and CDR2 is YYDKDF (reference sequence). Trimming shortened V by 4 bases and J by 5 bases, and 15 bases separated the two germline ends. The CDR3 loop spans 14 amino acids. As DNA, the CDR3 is TGTGCCACCAGCACTGCGACTAGGTTGAACGAGCAGTACTTC. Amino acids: CATSTATRLNEQYF.

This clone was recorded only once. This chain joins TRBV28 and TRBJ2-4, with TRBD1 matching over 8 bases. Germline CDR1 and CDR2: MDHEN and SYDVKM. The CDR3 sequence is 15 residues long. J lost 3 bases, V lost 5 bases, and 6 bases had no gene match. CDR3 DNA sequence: TGTGCCAGCAGTGGGACAGGCCTTGGCAAAAACATTCAGTACTTC. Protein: CASSGTGLGKNIQYF.

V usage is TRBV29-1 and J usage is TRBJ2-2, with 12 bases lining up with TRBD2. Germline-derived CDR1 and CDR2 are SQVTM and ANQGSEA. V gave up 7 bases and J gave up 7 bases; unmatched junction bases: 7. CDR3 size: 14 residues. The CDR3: CSAQETSGGGELFF. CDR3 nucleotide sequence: TGCAGCGCCCAAGAGACTAGCGGGGGCGGGGAGCTGTTTTTT.

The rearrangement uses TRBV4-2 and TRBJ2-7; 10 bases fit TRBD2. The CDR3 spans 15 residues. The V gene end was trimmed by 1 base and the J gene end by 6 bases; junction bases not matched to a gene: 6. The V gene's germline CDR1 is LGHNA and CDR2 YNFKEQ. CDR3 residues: CASSQGWLAGVEQYF. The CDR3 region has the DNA TGTGCCAGCAGCCAAGGGTGGCTAGCGGGAGTCGAGCAGTACTTC.

The CDR3: CSVDKGVLDYGYTF. For the CDR3, the DNA is TGCAGCGTTGATAAGGGTGTTTTGGACTATGGCTACACCTTC. V is TRBV29-1 and J is TRBJ1-2, with D hard to call. The CDR3 is 14 amino acids. Germline V CDR1 and CDR2: SQVTM, ANQGSEA. Trimming cost V 3 bases and J 3 bases, with 14 bases left between them.

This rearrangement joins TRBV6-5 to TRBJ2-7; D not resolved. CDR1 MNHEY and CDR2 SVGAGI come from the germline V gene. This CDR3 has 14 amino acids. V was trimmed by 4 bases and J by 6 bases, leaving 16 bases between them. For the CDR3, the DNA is TGTGCCAGCAGTTCCCAACCCCGGCCTTTCGAGCAGTACTTC. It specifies CASSSQPRPFEQYF.

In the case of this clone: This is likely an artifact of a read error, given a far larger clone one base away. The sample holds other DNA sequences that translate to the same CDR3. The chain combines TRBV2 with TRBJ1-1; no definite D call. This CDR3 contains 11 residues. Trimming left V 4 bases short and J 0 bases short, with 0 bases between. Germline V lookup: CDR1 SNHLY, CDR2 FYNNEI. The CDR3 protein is CASSVNTEAFF. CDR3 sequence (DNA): TGTGCCAGCAGTGTGAACACTGAAGCTTTCTTT.

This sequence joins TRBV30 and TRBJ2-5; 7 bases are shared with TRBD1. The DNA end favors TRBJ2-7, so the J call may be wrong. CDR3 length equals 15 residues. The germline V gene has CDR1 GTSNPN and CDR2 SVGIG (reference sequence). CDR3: CAWSVPTGSSYEQYF. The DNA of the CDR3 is TGTGCCTGGAGTGTACCGACAGGGAGCTCCTACGAGCAGTACTTC.

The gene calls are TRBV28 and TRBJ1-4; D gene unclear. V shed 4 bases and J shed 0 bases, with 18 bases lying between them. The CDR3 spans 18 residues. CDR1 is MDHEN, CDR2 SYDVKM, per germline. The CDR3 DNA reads TGTGCCAGCAGTTCCAGACAAGGCCTAACAACAACTAATGAAAAACTGTTTTTT. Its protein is CASSSRQGLTTTNEKLFF.

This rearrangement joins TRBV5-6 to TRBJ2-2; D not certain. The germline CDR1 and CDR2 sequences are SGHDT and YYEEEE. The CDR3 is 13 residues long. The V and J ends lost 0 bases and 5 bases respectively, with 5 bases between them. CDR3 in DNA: TGTGCCAGCAGCTTGGTTCGGACCGGGGAGCTGTTTTTT. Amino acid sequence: CASSLVRTGELFF.

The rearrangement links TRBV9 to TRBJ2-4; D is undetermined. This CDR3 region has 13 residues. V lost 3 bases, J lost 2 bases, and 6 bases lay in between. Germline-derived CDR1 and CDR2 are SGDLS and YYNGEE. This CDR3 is CASSGPSKNIQYF. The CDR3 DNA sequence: TGTGCCAGCAGCGGGCCATCCAAAAACATTCAGTACTTC.

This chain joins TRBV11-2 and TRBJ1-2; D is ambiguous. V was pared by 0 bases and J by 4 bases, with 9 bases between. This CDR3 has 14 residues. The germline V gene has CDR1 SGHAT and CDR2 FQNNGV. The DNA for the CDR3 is TGTGCCAGCAGCTTAGAAAGACAAAGCTATGGCTACACCTTC. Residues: CASSLERQSYGYTF.

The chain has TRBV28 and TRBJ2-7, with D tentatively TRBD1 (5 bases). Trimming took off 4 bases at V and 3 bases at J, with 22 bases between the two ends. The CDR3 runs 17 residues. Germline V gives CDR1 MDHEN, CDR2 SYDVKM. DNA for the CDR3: TGTGCCAGCAGTTCCTCCTACGGAGCCAAGGACAACTACGAGCAGTACTTC. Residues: CASSSSYGAKDNYEQYF. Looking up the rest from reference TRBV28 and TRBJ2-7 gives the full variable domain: DVKVTQSSRYLVKRTGEKVFLECVQDMDHENMFWYRQDPGLGLRLIYFSYDVKMKEKGDIPEGYSVSREKKERFSLILESASTNQTSMYLCASSSSYGAKDNYEQYFGPGTRLTVT.

CDR3 coding DNA: TGTGCCAGCAGAAAACCGGGACAGGGGAATGGCTACACCTTC. Amino acid sequence: CASRKPGQGNGYTF. The genes are TRBV27 and TRBJ1-2; TRBD1 agrees at 10 bases. Losses at the gene ends were 6 bases for V and 6 bases for J; bases not matched to a gene: 7. Germline values: CDR1 MNHEY, CDR2 SMNVEV (reference sequence). This CDR3 spans 14 amino acids.

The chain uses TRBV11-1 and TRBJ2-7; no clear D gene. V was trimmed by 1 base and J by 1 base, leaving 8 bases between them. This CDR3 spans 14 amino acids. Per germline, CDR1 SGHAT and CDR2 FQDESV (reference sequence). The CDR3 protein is CASSLDPGSYEQYF. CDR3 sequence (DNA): TGTGCCAGCAGCTTAGATCCAGGATCCTACGAGCAGTACTTC.

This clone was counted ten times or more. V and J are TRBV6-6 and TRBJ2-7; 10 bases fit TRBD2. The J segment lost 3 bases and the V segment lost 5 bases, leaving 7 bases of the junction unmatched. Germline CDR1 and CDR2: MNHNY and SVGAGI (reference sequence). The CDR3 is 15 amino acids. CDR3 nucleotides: TGTGCCAGCAGTGATAGACTAGCGGGTCTCTACGAGCAGTACTTC. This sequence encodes CASSDRLAGLYEQYF.